The 14 T cell receptor beta chains presented below share a single source sample, sequenced in a study of cytomegalovirus exposure and HLA in healthy donors. PCR used 60 Vbeta primers and 13 Jbeta primers. TCRdb's table, derived via immunoSEQ multiplex PCR, lists solely in-frame clones and lacks some. The sample lists about 180,000 clones, approximately 80% occurring once. Sequenced sample: PBMCs. These receptors originate from a girl aged 5 to 17 in good health and CMV-seropositive.

V gene TRBV11-3 combines with J gene TRBJ2-3, with D possibly TRBD1 on 5 matching bases. Germline V gene lookup returns CDR1 SGHNT and CDR2 YENEEA. Trimming took 2 bases from V and 0 from J, leaving 9 bases between them. The CDR3 consists of 15 residues. The CDR3 bases are TGTGCCAGCAGCTTACGGTCAGGGAGCACAGATACGCAGTATTTT. It encodes CASSLRSGSTDTQYF.

This chain joins TRBV6-5 and TRBJ2-7; 7 bases line up with TRBD1. The CDR3 runs to 15 residues. The V gene's germline CDR1 is MNHEY and CDR2 SVGAGI. The trim removed 5 bases at V and 1 base at J, leaving 8 bases unmatched. The CDR3 region is CASSQSWDSSYEQYF. Here the CDR3 DNA reads TGTGCCAGCAGTCAGAGCTGGGACAGTTCCTACGAGCAGTACTTC.

The rearrangement links TRBV2 to TRBJ2-7, with D possibly being TRBD1 (5 bases). Germline V gene data show CDR1 as SNHLY and CDR2 as FYNNEI. V was shortened by 4 bases and J by 0 bases, with 10 bases between the two germline ends. The CDR3 contains 14 residues. The CDR3 reads CASSGKRGSYEQYF. In nucleotides, the CDR3 is TGTGCCAGCAGTGGTAAAAGGGGCTCCTACGAGCAGTACTTC.

The V and J genes are TRBV11-2 and TRBJ2-5, with a weak D call TRBD1 (6 bases). V was shortened by 4 bases and J by 4 bases, with 13 bases between the two germline ends. From germline, CDR1 is SGHAT and CDR2 FQNNGV. The CDR3 is 14 amino acids. The CDR3 loop reads CASSSNTGLETQYF. CDR3 sequence (DNA): TGTGCCAGCAGCTCCAACACAGGGCTAGAGACCCAGTACTTC.

The V gene is TRBV6-5, the J gene TRBJ1-5; TRBD1 might be the D (5 bases). Germline loops: CDR1 MNHEY, CDR2 SVGAGI. The CDR3 consists of 14 residues. The V end lost 6 bases, the J end lost 3 bases, and 12 bases lay between the germline ends. CDR3 sequence: CASRRDADNQPQHF. CDR3 bases: TGTGCCAGCAGGCGGGACGCGGACAATCAGCCCCAGCATTTT.

The chain employs TRBV27 and TRBJ2-7, with D perhaps matching TRBD1 (7 bases). Trimming removed 6 bases from V and 4 bases from J, with 19 bases in between. In germline, CDR1 is MNHEY, CDR2 SMNVEV (reference sequence). There are 15 residues in the CDR3. CDR3 residues: CASRSIGGQRYEQYF. The DNA for the CDR3 is TGTGCCAGCAGATCAATCGGGGGACAGAGATACGAGCAGTACTTC.

V is TRBV6-5 and J is TRBJ2-7, with TRBD2 matching 12 bases. The V gene end was trimmed by 6 bases and the J gene end by 5 bases; junction bases not matched to a gene: 8. Germline values: CDR1 MNHEY, CDR2 SVGAGI. CDR3 length equals 15 residues. The CDR3 sequence is CASRLGLAGLDEQYF. The CDR3 DNA sequence: TGTGCCAGCAGACTGGGACTAGCGGGCCTGGACGAGCAGTACTTC.

In its sample, this clone was seen a few times. The chain employs TRBV6-5 and TRBJ2-1; 9 positions agree with TRBD2. This CDR3 has 14 residues. Germline V CDR1 and CDR2: MNHEY, SVGAGI. Trimming took 6 bases from V and 7 from J; bases not matched to a gene: 7. The CDR3 loop reads CASRYPAGGNEQFF. The CDR3 DNA sequence: TGTGCCAGCAGGTACCCAGCGGGGGGAAATGAGCAGTTCTTC.

The J gene is TRBJ1-2, the V gene TRBV4-3, with D possibly TRBD1 on 5 matching bases. Trimming removed 0 bases at V and 1 base at J, with 15 bases between. This CDR3 is 17 amino acids long. Per the germline V gene, CDR1 is LGHNA and CDR2 is YSLEER. The CDR3 loop reads CASSQDGAGRSNYGYTF. CDR3 sequence (DNA): TGCGCCAGCAGCCAAGATGGGGCAGGCCGGAGTAACTATGGCTACACCTTC.

V is TRBV4-3 and J is TRBJ2-4; TRBD1 matches 7 bases. This CDR3 has 17 residues. The V and J ends lost 0 bases and 4 bases, in that order; junction bases with no gene match: 9. CDR1 is LGHNA, CDR2 YSLEER, per germline. CDR3 in DNA: TGCGCCAGCAGCCAAGATAGACAGGGCGTTCAAAAAAACATTCAGTACTTC. It translates to CASSQDRQGVQKNIQYF.

Only a few counts were recorded for this clone. The chain carries TRBV18 and TRBJ2-7, with TRBD1 matching 9 bases. The CDR3 totals 17 residues. CDR1 is KGHSH, CDR2 LQKENI, per germline. V shed 3 bases, J shed 1 base, and the junction held 10 bases outside the gene matches. The CDR3 region has the DNA TGTGCCAGCTCACCCACGCCCCCCGGACAGGGGTCCTACGAGCAGTACTTC. Its protein is CASSPTPPGQGSYEQYF.

This chain uses TRBV5-4 with TRBJ1-4, with 7 bases lining up with TRBD1. CDR3 length: 15 amino acids. Germline-derived CDR1 and CDR2 are SGHNT and YYREEE (reference sequence). The J segment lost 8 bases and the V segment lost 4 bases, leaving 11 bases of the junction unmatched. The CDR3 here is CASSVSGQRGEKLFF. The CDR3 region has the DNA TGTGCCAGCAGCGTGTCGGGACAGAGGGGCGAAAAACTGTTTTTT.

The chain joins TRBV10-1 to TRBJ1-1; no clear D. Germline lookup yields CDR1 WNHNN and CDR2 SYGVQD (reference sequence). The CDR3 is 13 amino acids. V was trimmed by 3 bases and J by 2 bases, leaving 7 bases between them. CDR3 protein: CASSEQHNTEAFF. CDR3 coding DNA: TGCGCCAGCAGTGAACAGCACAACACTGAAGCTTTCTTT.

The chain couples TRBV14 to TRBJ2-1, with no clear D. This CDR3 is built from 16 residues. Germline V gene data show CDR1 as SGHDN and CDR2 as FVKESK. V was pared by 3 bases and J by 9 bases, with 21 bases between. CDR3 bases: TGTGCCAGCAGCCAGACCTACTCCCTACACTATCGTGAGCAGTTCTTC. The encoded protein is CASSQTYSLHYREQFF.